This T cell receptor beta chain was sequenced during a study of T cells expressing NK-cell markers. On the study more broadly: According to the study, TCR beta repertoires originated from sorted CD3+CD56+NKG2C+, CD3+CD56+NKG2C- and CD3+CD56-NKG2C+ T cells. Seven donors tested HCMV-seropositive and one tested seronegative among the eight sequenced. Study conclusions and caveats: A handful of donors likewise had their CD3+CD56-NKG2C+ fraction led by these clonotypes.

With UMIs, 5'RACE template switching was used to make TCR beta cDNA. Using the 5' RACE reads, TCRdb records one entry per CDR3 protein without DNA. The sample data list about 260,000 distinct CDR3 sequences. As regards this clonotype: What it recognizes is unknown.

The V gene's germline CDR1 is SGHRS and CDR2 YFSETQ. CDR3 length: 15 residues. The specimen sequenced was blood T cells: a sorted CD56 or NKG2C T cell subset, CD4+ or CD8+ T cells, or bulk PBMC T cells (not recorded which). The chain combines TRBV5-1 with TRBJ2-1; TCRdb gives TRBD1 as the D gene, but with no DNA this cannot be confirmed. This clonotype originated in a woman between 18 and 70 years old in good health. The CDR3 loop is CASSSQGVYTNEQFF.